The 10 T cell receptor beta chains given below trace back to one sample, sequenced in a study of spatial heterogeneity in lung cancer. The time point denotes: sample taken at primary tumor resection. Unsorted samples of tumor, nontumor lung or frozen PBMC had their whole RNA sequenced. TCRdb re-called the 5' RACE reads with MiXCR, one entry per CDR3 protein. Of tens of thousands of distinct CDR3 sequences listed, around 13% are singletons. Here the sequenced sample was PBMCs, taken at surgery. The receptors were gathered from a male donor with early-stage non-small cell lung cancer.

V usage is TRBV7-3 and J usage is TRBJ2-5; possible D gene TRBD2, 6 bases. V shed 5 bases and J shed 5 bases, with 15 bases lying between them. The germline V gene has CDR1 SGHTA and CDR2 FQGTGA. The CDR3 runs to 14 residues. The CDR3 nucleotides read TGTGCCAGCAGCGCGGGACGGGCCCGGGAGACCCAGTACTTC. This translates into CASSAGRARETQYF.

This clonotype was seen a handful of times. This rearrangement joins TRBV6-2 or TRBV6-3 to TRBJ2-2; TRBD1 matches at 7 bases. J was trimmed by 2 bases and V by 5 bases; bases with no gene match: 5. Germline V gene lookup returns CDR1 MNHEY and CDR2 SVGEGT. The CDR3 covers 15 residues. CDR3 nucleotides: TGTGCCAGCAGTAAGGGACAGAGAAACACCGGGGAGCTGTTTTTT. Translation: CASSKGQRNTGELFF.

The chain joins TRBV25-1 to TRBJ1-2; perhaps TRBD1 as D (5 bases). Between the trimmed V and J ends, which lost 3 bases and 3 bases, there was a span of 8 bases. The CDR3 is made up of 13 amino acids. CDR1 and CDR2 from the germline V gene are MGHDK and SYGVNS. The CDR3 reads CASSDGGYYGYTF. The CDR3 nucleotides read TGTGCCAGCAGTGACGGGGGTTACTATGGCTACACCTTC.

The chain recombines TRBV6-2 or TRBV6-3 with TRBJ2-3; possibly TRBD1 for D (6 bases). The germline CDR1 and CDR2 sequences are MNHEY and SVGEGT. This CDR3 comprises 17 residues. The V and J ends lost 2 bases and 3 bases respectively, with 18 bases between them. The CDR3 nucleotides are TGTGCCAGCAGTTACACTCAAACAGGGTTCCCAACAGATACGCAGTATTTT. It specifies CASSYTQTGFPTDTQYF.

A few counts support this clonotype. CDR3 coding DNA: TGTGCCTCCCGGGGGGCCCAAGAGACCCAGTACTTC. It is translated as CASRGAQETQYF. The V call is TRBV2, the J call TRBJ2-5; possibly TRBD2 for D (7 bases). CDR1 is SNHLY and CDR2 is FYNNEI in the germline V gene. Trimming stripped 11 bases from V and 1 base from J, with 11 bases between. The CDR3 sequence is 12 residues long.

The table lists this clonotype with many counts. The gene calls are TRBV20-1 and TRBJ2-7, with D possibly TRBD1 on 5 matching bases. The V end lost 7 bases, the J end lost 0 bases, and 7 bases lay between the germline ends. Germline values: CDR1 DFQATT, CDR2 SNEGSKA (reference sequence). The CDR3 covers 11 residues. The DNA for the CDR3 is TGCAGTGTAGGACACTCCTACGAGCAGTACTTC. Residues: CSVGHSYEQYF.

This clonotype was seen a handful of times. J is TRBJ1-5 and V is TRBV19; 7 bases fit TRBD1. This CDR3 contains 14 residues. CDR1 is LNHDA, CDR2 SQIVND, per germline (reference sequence). Trimming took 3 bases from V and 4 from J; bases not matched to a gene: 3. Written as DNA, the CDR3 is TGTGCCAGTAGTATCCGGGACAGAAATCAGCCCCAGCATTTT. It translates to CASSIRDRNQPQHF.

This clonotype came up a few times. The chain recombines TRBV7-3 with TRBJ2-2, with 10 bases matching TRBD2. Per germline, CDR1 SGHTA and CDR2 FQGTGA. The CDR3 length is 17 residues. V trimming: 0 bases; J trimming: 5 bases; junction bases outside the gene matches: 6. In nucleotides, the CDR3 is TGTGCCAGCAGCTTAACGGGGAGACTAGCGGGTACCGGGGAGCTGTTTTTT. Translation gives CASSLTGRLAGTGELFF.

The chain uses TRBV6-1 and TRBJ2-7, with TRBD1 matching 7 bases. Germline V gene data show CDR1 as MNHNS and CDR2 as SASEGT. Germline trimming cut 6 bases from V and 5 bases from J; bases unmatched to any gene: 7. The CDR3 consists of 13 residues. The CDR3 region is CASSDRAYDEQYF. The CDR3 coding sequence is TGTGCCAGCAGCGACAGGGCTTACGACGAGCAGTACTTC.

This chain joins TRBV20-1 and TRBJ1-2; D perhaps matches TRBD1 (5 bases). Germline loops: CDR1 DFQATT, CDR2 SNEGSKA (reference sequence). The ends were cut back, 8 bases at V and 3 bases at J, with 22 bases in the middle. The CDR3 has 15 residues. The CDR3 DNA sequence: TGCAGTACGGCCCCGCCAGGGTATGAGGACTATGGCTACACCTTC. Its translation is CSTAPPGYEDYGYTF.